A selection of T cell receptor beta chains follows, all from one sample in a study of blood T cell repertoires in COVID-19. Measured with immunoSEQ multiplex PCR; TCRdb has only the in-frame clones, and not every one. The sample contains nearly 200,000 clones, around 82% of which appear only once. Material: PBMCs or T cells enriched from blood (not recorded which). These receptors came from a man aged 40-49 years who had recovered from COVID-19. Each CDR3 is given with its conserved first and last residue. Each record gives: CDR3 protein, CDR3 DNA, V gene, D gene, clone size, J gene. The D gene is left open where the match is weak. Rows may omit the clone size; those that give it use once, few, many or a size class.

CDR3aa: CASSQADRSDNEKLFF
CDR3nt: TGTGCCAGCAGCCAAGCCGACAGGTCAGATAATGAAAAACTGTTTTTT
v_gene: TRBV3-1/TRBV3-2
d_gene: -
abundance: once
j_gene: TRBJ1-4

CDR3aa: CASSLRVSGNTIYF
CDR3nt: TGTGCCAGCAGTCTTCGAGTCTCTGGAAACACCATATATTTT
v_gene: TRBV6-5
d_gene: -
abundance: -
j_gene: TRBJ1-3

CDR3aa: CASSDSTGLEAFF
CDR3nt: TGTGCCAGCAGTGACTCGACCGGACTTGAAGCTTTCTTT
v_gene: TRBV6-4
d_gene: -
abundance: -
j_gene: TRBJ1-1

CDR3aa: CASSEEPNHRGPYGYTF
CDR3nt: TGTGCCAGCAGTGAAGAGCCCAACCACAGGGGGCCCTATGGCTACACCTTC
v_gene: TRBV6-1
d_gene: TRBD1
abundance: -
j_gene: TRBJ1-2

CDR3aa: CASSPGQAANNEQFF
CDR3nt: TGTGCCAGCAGTCCTGGGCAGGCCGCTAACAATGAGCAGTTCTTC
v_gene: TRBV11-2
d_gene: -
abundance: once
j_gene: TRBJ2-1

CDR3aa: CASSLPLAGGTDTQYF
CDR3nt: TGCGCCAGCAGCTTGCCCCTAGCGGGGGGAACAGATACGCAGTATTTT
v_gene: TRBV5-1
d_gene: TRBD2
abundance: once
j_gene: TRBJ2-3

CDR3aa: CASRYLGRGPSGYTF
CDR3nt: TGTGCCAGCCGTTATCTCGGCAGGGGGCCGAGTGGCTACACCTTC
v_gene: TRBV6-5
d_gene: TRBD1
abundance: -
j_gene: TRBJ1-2

CDR3aa: CASSFEQGHGYTF
CDR3nt: TGTGCCAGCAGCTTCGAACAGGGGCACGGCTACACCTTC
v_gene: TRBV5-5
d_gene: TRBD1
abundance: -
j_gene: TRBJ1-2

CDR3aa: CASSRTSIEQFF
CDR3nt: TGTGCCAGCAGTAGGACTAGCATAGAGCAGTTCTTC
v_gene: TRBV12-3/TRBV12-4
d_gene: TRBD2
abundance: -
j_gene: TRBJ2-1

CDR3aa: CASSMSRGGYEQFF
CDR3nt: TGTGCCAGTAGTATGTCGCGGGGGGGATATGAGCAGTTCTTC
v_gene: TRBV19
d_gene: TRBD2
abundance: -
j_gene: TRBJ2-1

CDR3aa: CASRPQGGSNQPQHF
CDR3nt: TGTGCCAGCAGACCACAGGGGGGTAGCAATCAGCCCCAGCATTTT
v_gene: TRBV6-5
d_gene: TRBD1
abundance: -
j_gene: TRBJ1-5

CDR3aa: CASSSLASLAGETQYF
CDR3nt: TGTGCCAGCAGTTCTCTAGCTTCACTAGCGGGGGAGACCCAGTACTTC
v_gene: TRBV28
d_gene: TRBD2
abundance: -
j_gene: TRBJ2-5

CDR3aa: CASSYTSGGYEQYF
CDR3nt: TGTGCCAGCAGCTACACTAGCGGGGGCTACGAGCAGTACTTC
v_gene: TRBV5-4
d_gene: TRBD2
abundance: once
j_gene: TRBJ2-7

CDR3aa: CASSPGQGRHQPQHF
CDR3nt: TGTGCCAGCAGTCCAGGACAGGGGCGACATCAGCCCCAGCATTTT
v_gene: TRBV2
d_gene: TRBD1
abundance: few
j_gene: TRBJ1-5

CDR3aa: CASIPGTRTDTQYF
CDR3nt: TGTGCCAGCATTCCGGGGACTAGGACGGATACGCAGTATTTT
v_gene: TRBV6-5
d_gene: TRBD2
abundance: few
j_gene: TRBJ2-3

CDR3aa: CASSHPGGTEAFF
CDR3nt: TGTGCCAGCAGCCACCCGGGGGGGACTGAAGCTTTCTTT
v_gene: TRBV11-2
d_gene: -
abundance: -
j_gene: TRBJ1-1

CDR3aa: CASSYGGGRYTF
CDR3nt: TGTGCCAGCAGTTACGGGGGAGGGCGCTACACCTTC
v_gene: TRBV6-5
d_gene: -
abundance: -
j_gene: TRBJ1-2

CDR3aa: CASSFDGLTEAFF
CDR3nt: TGCGCCAGCAGCTTCGACGGACTCACTGAAGCTTTCTTT
v_gene: TRBV5-1
d_gene: -
abundance: few
j_gene: TRBJ1-1

CDR3aa: CASSTRQNQPQHF
CDR3nt: TGTGCCAGTAGTACTCGACAGAATCAGCCCCAGCATTTT
v_gene: TRBV19
d_gene: -
abundance: once
j_gene: TRBJ1-5

CDR3aa: CASSRQQASYEQYF
CDR3nt: TGTGCCAGCAGTCGACAACAGGCTTCCTACGAGCAGTACTTC
v_gene: TRBV6-5
d_gene: -
abundance: -
j_gene: TRBJ2-7

CDR3aa: CASSKALFGTSYNEQFF
CDR3nt: TGTGCCAGCAGCAAAGCGCTTTTTGGCACCTCCTACAATGAGCAGTTCTTC
v_gene: TRBV21-1
d_gene: -
abundance: once
j_gene: TRBJ2-1

CDR3aa: CASRDRGNQPQHF
CDR3nt: TGTGCCAGCAGGGACAGGGGGAATCAGCCCCAGCATTTT
v_gene: TRBV27
d_gene: TRBD1
abundance: -
j_gene: TRBJ1-5

CDR3aa: CASSSSGDRDRRDTGELFF
CDR3nt: TGTGCCAGCAGCTCATCGGGTGACCGGGACAGACGAGACACCGGGGAGCTGTTTTTT
v_gene: TRBV7-9
d_gene: TRBD1
abundance: -
j_gene: TRBJ2-2

CDR3aa: CASSLVSDYGYTF
CDR3nt: TGTGCCAGCAGCTTGGTGTCAGACTATGGCTACACCTTC
v_gene: TRBV5-6
d_gene: -
abundance: -
j_gene: TRBJ1-2

CDR3aa: CASSLSIWTGGAGETQYF
CDR3nt: TGCGCCAGCAGCTTGAGTATTTGGACAGGGGGTGCCGGAGAGACCCAGTACTTC
v_gene: TRBV5-1
d_gene: TRBD1
abundance: -
j_gene: TRBJ2-5